The 20 T cell receptor beta chains presented below share a single source sample, sequenced in a study of blood T cell repertoires in COVID-19. Generated by immunoSEQ multiplex PCR, the TCRdb table keeps only in-frame clones and is missing some. Seen here are about 110,000 clones, around 64% observed once, and the top ten hold more than 1.5%. The sequencing sample was made of peripheral blood. Receptors originate from a woman in her thirties or forties with acute or convalescent COVID-19.

The chain couples TRBV12-5 to TRBJ1-1, with D perhaps TRBD1 (5 bases). V was pared by 5 bases and J by 0 bases, with 7 bases between. CDR1 and CDR2 (germline): LGHNT, FRNRAP. This CDR3 is built from 13 residues. CDR3 DNA: TGTGCTAGTGGTGACAGCATGAACACTGAAGCTTTCTTT. Translation: CASGDSMNTEAFF.

V and J are TRBV28 and TRBJ1-2; D gene ambiguous. This CDR3 spans 18 amino acids. Trimming took 5 bases from V and 0 from J, leaving 22 bases between them. CDR1 and CDR2 from the germline V gene are MDHEN and SYDVKM. CDR3 region: CASSPTGFHPSTNYGYTF. In nucleotides, the CDR3 is TGTGCCAGCAGTCCGACGGGGTTCCATCCTTCTACTAACTATGGCTACACCTTC.

For this clone: Mismatch with germline at one junction end may stem from a read error. The chain carries TRBV28 and TRBJ2-3; 10 bases align to TRBD2. CDR1 MDHEN and CDR2 SYDVKM come from the germline V gene. The CDR3 extends over 12 amino acids. The CDR3 DNA sequence: TGTGCCAGCAGTTTAGGGACTAGCGTTGCGTTTTTT. It encodes CASSLGTSVAFF.

This chain connects TRBV19 to TRBJ1-2, with 7 bases identical to TRBD1. Germline values: CDR1 LNHDA, CDR2 SQIVND (reference sequence). CDR3 size: 14 residues. The V gene end was trimmed by 5 bases and the J gene end by 5 bases; junction bases not matched to a gene: 8. The CDR3 spells CASSPQGQLYGYTF. CDR3 DNA: TGTGCCAGTAGTCCCCAGGGACAGTTATATGGCTACACCTTC.

V gene TRBV5-1 combines with J gene TRBJ2-5, with D possibly matching TRBD1 (7 bases). V lost 4 bases to trimming and J lost 4 bases, with 14 bases between them. The length of the CDR3 is 14 residues. In germline, CDR1 is SGHRS, CDR2 YFSETQ. CDR3 coding DNA: TGCGCCAGCAGCGGCGGGACAGCCCGAGAGACCCAGTACTTC. Protein: CASSGGTARETQYF.

The chain links TRBV5-1 to TRBJ2-5; D is possibly TRBD1 (5 bases). This CDR3 comprises 15 residues. CDR1 and CDR2 (germline): SGHRS, YFSETQ. V lost 0 bases and J lost 1, with 10 bases in between. The CDR3 region has the DNA TGCGCCAGCAGCTTGGAAGGGGTCAGCCAAGAGACCCAGTACTTC. It is translated as CASSLEGVSQETQYF.

The chain links TRBV28 to TRBJ2-5, with 9 bases lining up with TRBD2. The germline gives CDR1 MDHEN, CDR2 SYDVKM. After removal of 5 bases from V and 5 bases from J, the junction contained 9 bases not matched to a gene. This CDR3 spans 15 amino acids. The CDR3 sequence: CASSPPGLAGETQYF. DNA of the CDR3: TGTGCCAGCAGTCCCCCGGGACTAGCTGGGGAGACCCAGTACTTC. The full variable domain, its missing parts supplied by reference TRBV28 and TRBJ2-5, is DVKVTQSSRYLVKRTGEKVFLECVQDMDHENMFWYRQDPGLGLRLIYFSYDVKMKEKGDIPEGYSVSREKKERFSLILESASTNQTSMYLCASSPPGLAGETQYFGPGTRLLVL.

This clone showed up just a few times. V usage is TRBV28 and J usage is TRBJ1-5; tentatively, D is TRBD1 (6 bases). Germline CDR1 and CDR2: MDHEN and SYDVKM. Deletions cut 5 bases from V and 5 bases from J, with 13 bases between. CDR3 length: 14 amino acids. CDR3 sequence reads: CASSIGTYYQPQHF. The CDR3 coding sequence is TGTGCCAGCAGTATCGGGACATACTATCAGCCCCAGCATTTT.

V and J are TRBV19 and TRBJ2-5, with 14 bases that match TRBD2. Trimming removed 5 bases from V and 2 bases from J; junction bases left unmatched: 10. Germline V lookup: CDR1 LNHDA, CDR2 SQIVND (reference sequence). There are 18 residues in the CDR3. The CDR3 here is CASSLRLAGGPGQETQYF. The CDR3 nucleotides are TGTGCCAGTAGTCTACGACTAGCGGGGGGGCCGGGGCAAGAGACCCAGTACTTC.

The table lists this clone with many counts. V and J are TRBV6-5 and TRBJ2-5; 7 nucleotides match TRBD1. CDR3 length: 13 residues. Trimming removed 6 bases from V and 2 bases from J; junction bases left unmatched: 3. In germline, CDR1 is MNHEY, CDR2 SVGAGI. As DNA, the CDR3 is TGTGCCAGCAGGACGGACAGGCAAGAGACCCAGTACTTC. Its protein product is CASRTDRQETQYF.

This sequence joins TRBV7-9 and TRBJ2-1; D possibly corresponds to TRBD2 (6 bases). Trimming pared 7 bases from V and 3 bases from J, leaving 19 bases between. Germline V CDR1 and CDR2: SEHNR, FQNEAQ (reference sequence). The CDR3 is 16 residues long. The CDR3 coding sequence is TGTGCCAGCATCCTTAGTAGTCCGGGACTCTACAATGAGCAGTTCTTC. Amino acid sequence: CASILSSPGLYNEQFF. Combining the CDR3 with reference TRBV7-9 and TRBJ2-1 gives the whole variable domain DTGVSQNPRHKITKRGQNVTFRCDPISEHNRLYWYRQTLGQGPEFLTYFQNEAQLEKSRLLSDRFSAERPKGSFSTLEIQRTEQGDSAMYLCASILSSPGLYNEQFFGPGTRLTVL.

The DNA of the CDR3 is TGTGCAAGTCGCTTAGCCCACACAGGGGAGAAATGGAACAATGAGCAGTTCTTC. Encoded protein: CASRLAHTGEKWNNEQFF. The chain employs TRBV12-2 and TRBJ2-1; no check of the table's D call, TRBD1, against the DNA was made. TRBV12-2 has pseudogene status. This CDR3 is built from 18 residues.

The chain employs TRBV19 and TRBJ2-4; 8 bases are a match to TRBD2. V gave up 4 bases and J gave up 2 bases; unmatched junction bases: 4. CDR3 length equals 15 residues. CDR1 is LNHDA and CDR2 is SQIVND in the germline V gene (reference sequence). The CDR3 nucleotides read TGTGCCAGTAGTACCGGGGGGGTTTCCAAAAACATTCAGTACTTC. Translation: CASSTGGVSKNIQYF. The whole variable domain, remainder taken from reference TRBV19 and TRBJ2-4, is DGGITQSPKYLFRKEGQNVTLSCEQNLNHDAMYWYRQDPGQGLRLIYYSQIVNDFQKGDIAEGYSVSREKKESFPLTVTSAQKNPTAFYLCASSTGGVSKNIQYFGAGTRLSVL.

The genes are TRBV7-9 and TRBJ2-5; 9 bases fit TRBD2. Looked up from germline, CDR1 is SEHNR and CDR2 is FQNEAQ (reference sequence). This CDR3 has 14 residues. J was trimmed by 2 bases and V by 5 bases; bases with no gene match: 3. The CDR3 sequence: CASSASGTQETQYF. The CDR3 DNA reads TGTGCCAGCAGCGCTAGCGGGACTCAAGAGACCCAGTACTTC.

This clone was seen a handful of times. The chain joins TRBV11-2 to TRBJ2-5; 8 nucleotides align to TRBD1. The J segment lost 2 bases and the V segment lost 8 bases, leaving 4 bases of the junction unmatched. In germline, CDR1 is SGHAT, CDR2 FQNNGV. CDR3 length: 13 amino acids. The CDR3 region is CASGTGGQETQYF. As DNA, the CDR3 is TGTGCCAGCGGAACAGGGGGACAAGAGACCCAGTACTTC.

The genes are TRBV5-4 and TRBJ2-1; a weak D match, TRBD2 (6 bases). The CDR3 extends over 15 amino acids. The V gene's germline CDR1 is SGHNT and CDR2 YYREEE (reference sequence). The V and J ends lost 4 bases and 7 bases respectively, with 18 bases between them. The CDR3: CASSLGAVGTNEQFF. CDR3 coding DNA: TGTGCCAGCAGCCTAGGGGCCGTCGGGACTAATGAGCAGTTCTTC.

The chain uses TRBV7-2 and TRBJ1-5; the D gene is possibly TRBD1 (6 bases). The germline CDR1 and CDR2 sequences are SGHTA and FQGNSA. V was trimmed by 1 base and J by 3 bases, leaving 10 bases between them. There are 15 residues in the CDR3. The CDR3 DNA sequence: TGTGCCAGCAGCTTAGGGGCAGGGGCCAATCAGCCCCAGCATTTT. Residues: CASSLGAGANQPQHF.

The chain employs TRBV10-1 and TRBJ1-6, with D possibly matching TRBD1 (6 bases). V lost 5 bases, J lost 0 bases, and 8 bases lay in between. The CDR3 is made up of 15 amino acids. The V gene's germline CDR1 is WNHNN and CDR2 SYGVQD (reference sequence). This CDR3 reads CASSIQGSYNSPLHF. In DNA, the CDR3 is TGCGCCAGCAGTATACAGGGCTCCTATAATTCACCCCTCCACTTT.

Only one count was recorded for this clone. This rearrangement joins TRBV5-1 to TRBJ1-5; D possibly corresponds to TRBD1 (5 bases). CDR1 and CDR2 (germline): SGHRS, YFSETQ. This CDR3 region has 15 residues. The V gene lost 0 bases and the J gene lost 5 bases, with 12 bases spanning the gap. In DNA, the CDR3 is TGCGCCAGCAGCTTGGAATCAGGGTCGGATCAGCCCCAGCATTTT. It is translated as CASSLESGSDQPQHF.

The rearrangement uses TRBV27 and TRBJ2-6; D perhaps matches TRBD2 (7 bases). Germline assignment: CDR1 MNHEY and CDR2 SMNVEV (reference sequence). This CDR3 comprises 15 residues. With 6 bases removed from V and 0 bases from J, the gap between germline ends came to 9 bases. The CDR3 loop is CASRGGGSGANVLTF. In nucleotides, the CDR3 is TGTGCCAGCAGGGGAGGGGGCTCTGGGGCCAACGTCCTGACTTTC.